This is a list of T cell receptor beta chains from one sample in a study of blood T cell repertoires in COVID-19. Some clones are missing from TCRdb's copy, which holds only in-frame ones; the method was immunoSEQ multiplex PCR. The table shows about 300,000 clones, with around nine tenths occurring only once. The sample taken for sequencing was PBMCs or T cells enriched from blood (not recorded which). The receptors here all came from a woman aged 25-40 years who had recovered from COVID-19. Each CDR3 is given with its conserved first and last residue. Fields, in order: J gene, CDR3 length, clone size, V gene, CDR3 protein. Not every row has a clone size; where given, it reads once, few, many or a size class.

>TRBJ2-7|16|NA|TRBV30
CAWSGEGTSNYYEQYF
>TRBJ2-7|14|NA|TRBV7-2
CASSLWAGSYEQYF
>TRBJ2-6|16|NA|TRBV19
CASMGQGVSGANVLTF
>TRBJ1-2|16|once|TRBV5-4
CASSSGGGPFGYGYTF
>TRBJ2-1|12|once|TRBV11-2
CASSLDRGEQFF
>TRBJ1-3|12|NA|TRBV30
CAWSVLRGTIYF
>TRBJ2-2|15|NA|TRBV5-4
CASSLEQGGAGELFF
>TRBJ2-1|14|NA|TRBV19
CASKDGSPDNEQFF
>TRBJ1-1|14|NA|TRBV10-1
CATRTGDRNSEAFF
>TRBJ1-2|17|NA|TRBV7-9
CASSLGRGQGNFYGYTF
>TRBJ1-2|12|NA|TRBV19
CASSSRQYGYTF
>TRBJ2-1|15|NA|TRBV6-1
CASSEQAGTYNEQFF
>TRBJ1-6|12|NA|TRBV28
CASTSDRGPLHF
>TRBJ1-4|16|NA|TRBV6-2/TRBV6-3
CASSYPLDRGREKLFF
>TRBJ2-3|15|NA|TRBV6-2/TRBV6-3
CASSYYSGLSDTQYF
>TRBJ1-2|14|NA|TRBV4-3
CASSQVLGDYGYTF
>TRBJ1-6|15|NA|TRBV9
CASSVDSGYNSPLHF
>TRBJ2-3|14|NA|TRBV28
CASSLGDRRDTQYF
>TRBJ1-5|13|NA|TRBV30
CAWSDLAGQPQHF
>TRBJ1-1|12|NA|TRBV7-6
CASSPGVTEAFF
>TRBJ2-1|17|NA|TRBV7-8
CASSSLAGVSSYNEQFF
>TRBJ2-5|14|NA|TRBV24-1
CATSDPTGDETQYF
>TRBJ2-1|15|NA|TRBV27
CASSVTGGPHNEQFF
>TRBJ2-1|13|NA|TRBV10-3
CAIRADRADEQFF
>TRBJ2-7|14|NA|TRBV28
CASTVGDRPYEQYF
>TRBJ2-7|15|NA|TRBV5-1
CASSYLDRESDEQYF
>TRBJ2-1|17|NA|TRBV19
CASSPHTGLAGGNEQFF
>TRBJ2-3|14|NA|TRBV4-1
CASSQVPQLDTQYF
>TRBJ1-6|14|NA|TRBV28
CASSFSGDNSPLHF
>TRBJ1-6|20|NA|TRBV6-4
CASSVVVGQGIGGYNSPLHF
>TRBJ2-1|13|NA|TRBV19
CASSPGLYNEQFF
>TRBJ1-1|17|NA|TRBV4-3
CASSQDRLAVMNTEAFF
>TRBJ2-3|16|NA|TRBV7-3
CASSATSGSVTDTQYF
>TRBJ2-2|16|NA|TRBV3-1/TRBV3-2
CASSLTQGENTGELFF
>TRBJ2-2|15|NA|TRBV18
CASSSSGSNTGELFF